This entry lists 10 T cell receptor beta chains sequenced from one sample in a study of CXCR3-negative and CXCR3-positive naive CD8 T cells. Through 5' RACE with UMI labels, the TRB cDNA libraries were prepared. TCRdb re-called the 5' RACE reads; every CDR3 protein appears as one record, without DNA. This sample's clone table lists roughly 86,000 distinct CDR3 sequences. Input material: naive CXCR3- CD8+ T cells from blood. Regarding subset: CD45RO-CCR7+CD27+CD95- naive CD8+ T cells lacking CXCR3 (TNR3-). All receptors come from a human donor in good health. Some clones in this sample may be carry-over from other donors' samples.

This chain joins TRBV7-9 and TRBJ2-1; TCRdb lists TRBD2, though no DNA is available to test this call. The CDR3 is 11 residues long. Germline-derived CDR1 and CDR2 are SEHNR and FQNEAQ (reference sequence). The CDR3 region is CASSSGTSMVF.

This chain connects TRBV13 to TRBJ2-1; the D call from TCRdb, TRBD2, cannot be confirmed without DNA. Germline V gene lookup returns CDR1 PRHDT and CDR2 FYEKMQ (reference sequence). The CDR3 is 13 amino acids. CDR3 in amino acids: CASSAGTLNEQFF.

The CDR3 loop is CASSVGGGSYNEQFF. V and J are TRBV9 and TRBJ2-1; TCRdb lists TRBD1, though no DNA is available to test this call. This CDR3 region has 15 residues. CDR1 and CDR2 (germline): SGDLS, YYNGEE.

This chain links TRBV6-2 or TRBV6-3 with TRBJ2-3; TCRdb proposes TRBD1, but this gene call is untestable without DNA. The germline CDR1 and CDR2 sequences are MNHEY and SVGEGT. The CDR3 runs 14 residues. This CDR3 reads CATSTVGATDTQYF.

The chain joins TRBV20-1 to TRBJ2-5; the D gene TCRdb calls, TRBD1, cannot be checked with no DNA. Germline CDR1 DFQATT, CDR2 SNEGSKA (reference sequence). CDR3 length equals 17 residues. CDR3 loop: CSATDDSDVVVGETQYF.

This rearrangement joins TRBV5-5 to TRBJ2-1. The CDR3 has 13 residues. Germline V CDR1 and CDR2: SGHKS, YYEKEE (reference sequence). The CDR3 sequence: CASSMWAYNEQFF.

This sequence joins TRBV18 and TRBJ2-7; without DNA, the TCRdb call of TRBD1 cannot be checked. The CDR3 has 16 residues. CDR1 and CDR2 (germline): KGHSH, LQKENI. CDR3 sequence: CASSPRPGQVYDEQYF.

The V gene is TRBV7-3, the J gene TRBJ2-7; TCRdb picks TRBD2, but there is no DNA to check that call. Germline V gene sequence: CDR1 SGHTA, CDR2 FQGTGA. CDR3 length equals 15 residues. CDR3 region: CASSLNSGLSYEQYF.

CDR3 amino acids: CASSIHTHSYEQYF. The chain uses TRBV5-5 and TRBJ2-7. CDR3 length equals 14 residues. Germline loops: CDR1 SGHKS, CDR2 YYEKEE (reference sequence).

The chain has TRBV29-1 and TRBJ1-6. CDR3 length: 11 amino acids. Germline V lookup: CDR1 SQVTM, CDR2 ANQGSEA. CDR3: CSVAPNSPLHF.